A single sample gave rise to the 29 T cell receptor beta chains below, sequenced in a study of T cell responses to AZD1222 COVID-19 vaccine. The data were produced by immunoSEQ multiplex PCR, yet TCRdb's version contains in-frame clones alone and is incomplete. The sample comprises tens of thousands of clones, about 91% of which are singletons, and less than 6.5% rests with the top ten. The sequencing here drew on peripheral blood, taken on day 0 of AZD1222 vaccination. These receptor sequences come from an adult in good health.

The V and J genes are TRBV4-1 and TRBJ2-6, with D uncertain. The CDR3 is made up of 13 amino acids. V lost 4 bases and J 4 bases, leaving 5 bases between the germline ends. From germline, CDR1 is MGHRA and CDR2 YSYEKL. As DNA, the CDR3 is TGCGCCAGCAGCCTAAGGGGGGCCAACGTCCTGACTTTC. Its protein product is CASSLRGANVLTF.

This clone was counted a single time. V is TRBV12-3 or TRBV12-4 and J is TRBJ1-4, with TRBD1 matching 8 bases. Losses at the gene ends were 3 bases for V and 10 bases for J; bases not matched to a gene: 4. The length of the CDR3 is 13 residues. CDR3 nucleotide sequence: TGTGCCAGCAGTTTGGCCCAGGGGGCAAAACTGTTTTTT. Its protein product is CASSLAQGAKLFF.

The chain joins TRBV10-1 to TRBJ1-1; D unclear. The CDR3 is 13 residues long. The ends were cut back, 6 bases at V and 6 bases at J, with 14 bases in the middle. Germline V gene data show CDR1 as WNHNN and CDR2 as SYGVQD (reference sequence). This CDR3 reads CASRPGPLAEAFF. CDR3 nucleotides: TGCGCCAGCAGGCCGGGCCCGTTGGCTGAAGCTTTCTTT.

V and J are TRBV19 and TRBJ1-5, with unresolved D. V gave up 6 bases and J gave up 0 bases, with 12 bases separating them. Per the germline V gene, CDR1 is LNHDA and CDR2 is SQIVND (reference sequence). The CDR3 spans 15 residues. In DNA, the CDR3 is TGTGCCAGTAGGCAATGGGAAAATAGCAATCAGCCCCAGCATTTT. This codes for CASRQWENSNQPQHF.

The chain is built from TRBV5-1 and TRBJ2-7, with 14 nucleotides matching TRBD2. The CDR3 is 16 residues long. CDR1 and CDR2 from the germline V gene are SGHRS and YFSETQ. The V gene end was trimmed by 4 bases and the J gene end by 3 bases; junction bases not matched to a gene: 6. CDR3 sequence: CASSPGTSGSFYEQYF. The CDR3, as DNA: TGCGCCAGCAGCCCGGGGACTAGCGGGAGTTTCTACGAGCAGTACTTC.

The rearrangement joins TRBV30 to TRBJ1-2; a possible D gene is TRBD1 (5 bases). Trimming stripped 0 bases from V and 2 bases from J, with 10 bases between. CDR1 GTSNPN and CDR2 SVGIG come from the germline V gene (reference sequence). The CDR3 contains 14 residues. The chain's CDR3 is CAWSVLGVNYGYTF. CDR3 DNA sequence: TGTGCCTGGAGTGTACTAGGGGTAAACTATGGCTACACCTTC.

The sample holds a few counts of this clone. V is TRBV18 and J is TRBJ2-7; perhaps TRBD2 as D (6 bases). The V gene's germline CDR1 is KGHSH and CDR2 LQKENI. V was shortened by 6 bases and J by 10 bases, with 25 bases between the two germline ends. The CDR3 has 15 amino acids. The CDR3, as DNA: TGTGCCAGCTCGCTAACCGGGACTCCTGACCTCGAACAGTACTTC. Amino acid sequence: CASSLTGTPDLEQYF.

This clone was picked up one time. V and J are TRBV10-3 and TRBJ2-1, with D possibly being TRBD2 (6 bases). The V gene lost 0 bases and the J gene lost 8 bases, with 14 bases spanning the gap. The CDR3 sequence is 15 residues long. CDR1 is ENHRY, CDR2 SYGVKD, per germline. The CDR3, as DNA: TGTGCCATCAGTGAGTCAGGTTCCGGCGGGGATGAGCAGTTCTTC. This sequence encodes CAISESGSGGDEQFF.

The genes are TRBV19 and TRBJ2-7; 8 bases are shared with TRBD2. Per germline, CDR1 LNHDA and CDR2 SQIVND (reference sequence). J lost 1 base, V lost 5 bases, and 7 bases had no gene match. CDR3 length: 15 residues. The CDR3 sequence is CASSGVAGISYEQYF. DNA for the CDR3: TGTGCCAGTAGTGGTGTAGCGGGAATATCCTACGAGCAGTACTTC.

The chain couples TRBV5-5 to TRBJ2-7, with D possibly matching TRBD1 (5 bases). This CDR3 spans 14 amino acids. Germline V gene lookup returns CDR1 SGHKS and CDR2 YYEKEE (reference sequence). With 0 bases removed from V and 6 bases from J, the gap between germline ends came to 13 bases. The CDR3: CASSLVFARVEQYF. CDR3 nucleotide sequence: TGTGCCAGCAGCTTGGTTTTCGCCAGGGTCGAGCAGTACTTC.

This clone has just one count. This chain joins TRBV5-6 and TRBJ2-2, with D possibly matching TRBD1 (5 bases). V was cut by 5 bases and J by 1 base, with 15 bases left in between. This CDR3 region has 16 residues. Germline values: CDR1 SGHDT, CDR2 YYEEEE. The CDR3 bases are TGTGCCAGCAGTGAAAGACAGCATATGAACACCGGGGAGCTGTTTTTT. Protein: CASSERQHMNTGELFF.

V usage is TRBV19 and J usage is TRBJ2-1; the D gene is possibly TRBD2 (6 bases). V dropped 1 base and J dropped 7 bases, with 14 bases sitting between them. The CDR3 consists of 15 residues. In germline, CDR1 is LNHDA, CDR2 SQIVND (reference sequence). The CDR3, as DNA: TGTGCCAGTAGTATAGGGGCTAGCGTGGGTAATGAGCAGTTCTTC. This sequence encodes CASSIGASVGNEQFF.

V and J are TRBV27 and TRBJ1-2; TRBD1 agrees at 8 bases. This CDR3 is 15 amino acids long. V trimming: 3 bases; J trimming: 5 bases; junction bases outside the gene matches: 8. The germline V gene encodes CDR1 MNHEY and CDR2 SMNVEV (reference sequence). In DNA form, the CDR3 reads TGTGCCAGCAGTTTGTCCGGGACAGGATCTTATGGCTACACCTTC. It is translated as CASSLSGTGSYGYTF.

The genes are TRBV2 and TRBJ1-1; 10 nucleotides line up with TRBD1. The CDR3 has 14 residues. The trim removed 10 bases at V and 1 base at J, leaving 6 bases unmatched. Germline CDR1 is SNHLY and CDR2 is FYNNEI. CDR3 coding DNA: TGTGCCACCCAGTGGGACAGGGGGAACACTGAAGCTTTCTTT. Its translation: CATQWDRGNTEAFF.

CDR3 sequence: CASSSGSTDTQYF. CDR3 nucleotides: TGCGCCAGCAGCAGTGGGAGCACAGATACGCAGTATTTT. This chain uses TRBV5-1 with TRBJ2-3; no firm D call. The germline CDR1 and CDR2 sequences are SGHRS and YFSETQ. Trimming shortened V by 4 bases and J by 0 bases, and 6 bases separated the two germline ends. The CDR3 spans 13 residues.

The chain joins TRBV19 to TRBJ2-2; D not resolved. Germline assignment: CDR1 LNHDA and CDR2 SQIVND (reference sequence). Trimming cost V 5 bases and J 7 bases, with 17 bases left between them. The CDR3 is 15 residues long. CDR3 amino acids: CASSGRLSWIGELFF. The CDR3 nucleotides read TGTGCCAGTAGTGGTCGCCTAAGTTGGATCGGGGAGCTGTTTTTT.

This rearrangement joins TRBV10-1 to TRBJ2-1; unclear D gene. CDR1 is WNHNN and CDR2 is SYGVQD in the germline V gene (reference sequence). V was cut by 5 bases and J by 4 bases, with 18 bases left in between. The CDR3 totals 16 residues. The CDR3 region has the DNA TGCGCCAGCAGTTCGGCCACGAGCAATACATACAATGAGCAGTTCTTC. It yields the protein CASSSATSNTYNEQFF.

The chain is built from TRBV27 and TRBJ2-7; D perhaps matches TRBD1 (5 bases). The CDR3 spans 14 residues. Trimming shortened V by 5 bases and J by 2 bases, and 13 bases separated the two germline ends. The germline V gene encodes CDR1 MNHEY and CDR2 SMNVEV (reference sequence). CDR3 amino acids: CASSPDIQTYEQYF. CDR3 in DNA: TGTGCCAGCAGTCCGGACATTCAAACCTACGAGCAGTACTTC.

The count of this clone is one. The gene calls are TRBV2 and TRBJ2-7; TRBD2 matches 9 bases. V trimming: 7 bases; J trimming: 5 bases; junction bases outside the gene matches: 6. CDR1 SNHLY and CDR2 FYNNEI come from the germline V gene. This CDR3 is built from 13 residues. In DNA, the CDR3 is TGTGCCAGCACGGCTGGGACTAGCAACGAGCAGTACTTC. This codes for CASTAGTSNEQYF.

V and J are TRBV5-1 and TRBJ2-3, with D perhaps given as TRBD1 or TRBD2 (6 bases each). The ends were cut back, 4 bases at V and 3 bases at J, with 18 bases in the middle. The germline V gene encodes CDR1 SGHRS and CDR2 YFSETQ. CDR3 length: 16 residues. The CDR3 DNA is TGCGCCAGCAGCCCCGACGGGGGCGCTTTTACAGATACGCAGTATTTT. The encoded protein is CASSPDGGAFTDTQYF. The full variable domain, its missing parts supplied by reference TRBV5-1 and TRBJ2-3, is KAGVTQTPRYLIKTRGQQVTLSCSPISGHRSVSWYQQTPGQGLQFLFEYFSETQRNKGNFPGRFSGRQFSNSRSEMNVSTLELGDSALYLCASSPDGGAFTDTQYFGPGTRLTVL.

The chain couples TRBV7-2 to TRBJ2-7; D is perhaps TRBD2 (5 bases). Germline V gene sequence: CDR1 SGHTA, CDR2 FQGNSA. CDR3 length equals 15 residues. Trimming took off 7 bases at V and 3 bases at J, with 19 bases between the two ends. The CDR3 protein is CASTLEWGAYYEQYF. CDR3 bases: TGTGCCAGCACCCTCGAGTGGGGAGCTTACTACGAGCAGTACTTC.

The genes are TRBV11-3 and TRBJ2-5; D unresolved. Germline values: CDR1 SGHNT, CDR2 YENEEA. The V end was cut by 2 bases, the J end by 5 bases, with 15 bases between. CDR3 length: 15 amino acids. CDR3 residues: CASSLMTDLGETQYF. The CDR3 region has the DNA TGTGCCAGCAGCTTAATGACCGATTTGGGGGAGACCCAGTACTTC.

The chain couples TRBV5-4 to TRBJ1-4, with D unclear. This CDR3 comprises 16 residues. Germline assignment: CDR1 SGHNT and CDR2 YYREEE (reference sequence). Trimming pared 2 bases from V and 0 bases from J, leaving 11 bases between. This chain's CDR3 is CASSFHGASTNEKLFF. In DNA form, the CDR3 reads TGTGCCAGCAGCTTCCATGGAGCCTCAACTAATGAAAAACTGTTTTTT.

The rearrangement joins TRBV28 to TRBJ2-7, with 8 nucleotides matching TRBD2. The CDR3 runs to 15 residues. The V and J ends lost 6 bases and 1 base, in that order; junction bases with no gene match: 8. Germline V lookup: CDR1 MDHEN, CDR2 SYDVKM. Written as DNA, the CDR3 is TGTGCCAGCAGCCAAACTAGCGGCCCTTCCTACGAGCAGTACTTC. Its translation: CASSQTSGPSYEQYF.

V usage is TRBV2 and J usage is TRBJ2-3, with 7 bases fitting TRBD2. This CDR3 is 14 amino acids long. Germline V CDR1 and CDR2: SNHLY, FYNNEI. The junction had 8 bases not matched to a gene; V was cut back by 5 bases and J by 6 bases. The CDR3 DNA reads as TGTGCCAGCAGTCCCAGCGGGAATGGGGATACGCAGTATTTT. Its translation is CASSPSGNGDTQYF. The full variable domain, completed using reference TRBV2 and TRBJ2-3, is EPEVTQTPSHQVTQMGQEVILRCVPISNHLYFYWYRQILGQKVEFLVSFYNNEISEKSEIFDDQFSVERPDGSNFTLKIRSTKLEDSAMYFCASSPSGNGDTQYFGPGTRLTVL.

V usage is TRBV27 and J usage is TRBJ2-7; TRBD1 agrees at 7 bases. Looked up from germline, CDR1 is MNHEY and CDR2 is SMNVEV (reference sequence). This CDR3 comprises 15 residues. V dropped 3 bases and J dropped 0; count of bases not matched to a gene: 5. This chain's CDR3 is CASSFIGGSSYEQYF. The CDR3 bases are TGTGCCAGCAGTTTTATAGGGGGCTCCTCCTACGAGCAGTACTTC.

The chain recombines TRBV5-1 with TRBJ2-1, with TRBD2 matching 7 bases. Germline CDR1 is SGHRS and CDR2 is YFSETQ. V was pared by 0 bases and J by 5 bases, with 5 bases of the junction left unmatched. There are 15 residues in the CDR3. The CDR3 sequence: CASSLGLAANNEQFF. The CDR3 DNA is TGCGCCAGCAGCTTGGGGCTAGCGGCTAACAATGAGCAGTTCTTC.

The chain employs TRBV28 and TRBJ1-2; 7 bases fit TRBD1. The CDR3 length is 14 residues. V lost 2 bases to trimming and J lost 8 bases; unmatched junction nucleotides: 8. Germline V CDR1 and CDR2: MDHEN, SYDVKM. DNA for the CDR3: TGTGCCAGCAGTTTAGTGCAGGGGGACAAGGGCTACACCTTC. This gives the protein CASSLVQGDKGYTF.

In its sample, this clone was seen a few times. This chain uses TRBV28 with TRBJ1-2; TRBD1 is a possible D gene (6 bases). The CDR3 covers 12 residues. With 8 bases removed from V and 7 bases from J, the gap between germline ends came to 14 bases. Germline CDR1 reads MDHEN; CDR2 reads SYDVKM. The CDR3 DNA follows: TGTGCCAGCGGAGGACAGAGCTCTGGCTACACCTTC. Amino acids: CASGGQSSGYTF.